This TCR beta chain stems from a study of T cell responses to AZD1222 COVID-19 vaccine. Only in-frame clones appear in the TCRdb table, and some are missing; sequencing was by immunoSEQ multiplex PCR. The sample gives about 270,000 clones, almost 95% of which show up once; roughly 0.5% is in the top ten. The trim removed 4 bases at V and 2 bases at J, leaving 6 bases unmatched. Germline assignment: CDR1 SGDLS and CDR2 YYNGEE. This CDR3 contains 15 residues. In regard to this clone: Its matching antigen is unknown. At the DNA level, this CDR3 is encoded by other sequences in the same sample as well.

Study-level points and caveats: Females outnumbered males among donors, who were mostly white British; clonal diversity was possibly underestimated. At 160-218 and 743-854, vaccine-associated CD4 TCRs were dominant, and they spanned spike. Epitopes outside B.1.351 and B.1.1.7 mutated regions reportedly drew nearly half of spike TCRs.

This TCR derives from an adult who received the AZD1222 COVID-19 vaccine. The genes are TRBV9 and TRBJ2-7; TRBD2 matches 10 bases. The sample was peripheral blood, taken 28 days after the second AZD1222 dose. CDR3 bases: TGTGCCAGCAGCCCCCGGACTAGCGGAGCCTACGAGCAGTACTTC. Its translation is CASSPRTSGAYEQYF.